Presented here are 11 T cell receptor beta chains from one specimen sequenced in a study of immune evolution from preneoplasia to lung adenocarcinoma. Data came from immunoSEQ multiplex PCR; TCRdb stores just in-frame clones and leaves some out. The table has over 11,000 clones, 75% to 90% seen once. The sequencing sample was made of FFPE minimally invasive lung adenocarcinoma tissue. These receptors all come from a person aged 70 to 80 with lung adenocarcinoma.

The chain combines TRBV29-1 with TRBJ1-2; D may be TRBD1 (6 bases). V dropped 6 bases and J dropped 8 bases, with 19 bases sitting between them. The CDR3 is 13 residues long. The germline CDR1 and CDR2 sequences are SQVTM and ANQGSEA. CDR3 in amino acids: CSVQKTGTRGYTF. CDR3 bases: TGCAGCGTCCAGAAGACAGGCACGAGGGGCTACACCTTC.

This clone has a handful of counts. This sequence joins TRBV27 and TRBJ1-1, with 7 bases aligning to TRBD1. Germline V gene sequence: CDR1 MNHEY, CDR2 SMNVEV (reference sequence). The ends lost 6 bases at V and 11 bases at J; junction bases unmatched: 6. There are 11 residues in the CDR3. Here the CDR3 DNA reads TGTGCCAGCAGGGGAGGACAGGCGGCTTTCTTT. Translated: CASRGGQAAFF.

This chain connects TRBV7-9 to TRBJ1-1; no clear D. V was trimmed by 3 bases and J by 8 bases, leaving 16 bases between them. Per the germline V gene, CDR1 is SEHNR and CDR2 is FQNEAQ (reference sequence). This CDR3 is built from 14 residues. The CDR3 DNA reads TGTGCCAGCAGCTTTGGCCGGCCCCCAAACGAAGCTTTCTTT. This codes for CASSFGRPPNEAFF.

The V and J genes are TRBV15 and TRBJ1-1; tentative D call: TRBD1 (6 bases). CDR3 length equals 15 residues. Trimming cost V 0 bases and J 6 bases, with 14 bases left between them. The germline gives CDR1 LNHNV, CDR2 YYDKDF (reference sequence). The CDR3 is CATSRDPRGGAEAFF. The CDR3 DNA is TGTGCCACCAGCAGAGATCCCAGGGGAGGGGCTGAAGCTTTCTTT.

The CDR3 nucleotides are TGTGCCTGGAGAGGTCTAGTAGAGACCCAGTACTTC. It translates to CAWRGLVETQYF. The chain couples TRBV30 to TRBJ2-5, with unresolved D. The CDR3 runs 12 residues. Germline CDR1 and CDR2: GTSNPN and SVGIG (reference sequence). V lost 3 bases and J lost 4, with 9 bases in between.

The V and J genes are TRBV9 and TRBJ1-2; maybe TRBD1 (6 bases). CDR1 is SGDLS and CDR2 is YYNGEE in the germline V gene. The CDR3 has 16 amino acids. V shed 3 bases and J shed 1 base, with 16 bases lying between them. The CDR3 sequence is CASSALDSDFNYGYTF. The CDR3 DNA is TGTGCCAGCAGCGCGTTGGACAGTGACTTTAACTATGGCTACACCTTC. Complete variable domain (other parts from reference TRBV9 and TRBJ1-2): DSGVTQTPKHLITATGQRVTLRCSPRSGDLSVYWYQQSLDQGLQFLIQYYNGEERAKGNILERFSAQQFPDLHSELNLSSLELGDSALYFCASSALDSDFNYGYTFGSGTRLTVV.

This chain links TRBV5-1 with TRBJ2-5, with D possibly called TRBD1 or TRBD2 (5 bases each). The ends were cut back, 7 bases at V and 2 bases at J, with 15 bases in the middle. Germline V gene data show CDR1 as SGHRS and CDR2 as YFSETQ. The CDR3 runs to 14 residues. The CDR3 loop is CASHGEGAQETQYF. In DNA form, the CDR3 reads TGCGCCAGCCACGGGGAAGGGGCTCAAGAGACCCAGTACTTC.

The chain carries TRBV19 and TRBJ2-6; TRBD1 agrees at 7 bases. This CDR3 is 15 amino acids long. V trimming: 8 bases; J trimming: 0 bases; junction bases outside the gene matches: 4. Germline assignment: CDR1 LNHDA and CDR2 SQIVND (reference sequence). CDR3 sequence: CASQGVGSGANVLTF. In DNA, the CDR3 is TGTGCCAGTCAGGGGGTGGGCTCTGGGGCCAACGTCCTGACTTTC.

The chain combines TRBV5-5 with TRBJ1-1; D unresolved. V lost 0 bases and J 3 bases, leaving 6 bases between the germline ends. CDR3 length: 13 amino acids. Germline V gene lookup returns CDR1 SGHKS and CDR2 YYEKEE (reference sequence). The DNA for the CDR3 is TGTGCCAGCAGCTTGGTGGCGGACACTGAAGCTTTCTTT. It translates to CASSLVADTEAFF.

The chain has TRBV11-3 and TRBJ2-1, with 12 bases matching TRBD1. Unmatched junction bases numbered 8, after V lost 1 base and J lost 7 bases. This CDR3 region has 17 residues. Germline CDR1 is SGHNT and CDR2 is YENEEA. This chain's CDR3 is CASSLVLGQGARNEQFF. The CDR3 nucleotides are TGTGCCAGCAGCTTAGTTTTGGGACAGGGGGCGCGGAATGAGCAGTTCTTC. Using reference TRBV11-3 and TRBJ2-1 for the parts outside the CDR3, the full variable domain is EAGVVQSPRYKIIEKKQPVAFWCNPISGHNTLYWYLQNLGQGPELLIRYENEEAVDDSQLPKDRFSAERLKGVDSTLKIQPAELGDSAVYLCASSLVLGQGARNEQFFGPGTRLTVL.

V and J are TRBV5-6 and TRBJ1-3; tentatively, D is TRBD1 (5 bases). The CDR3 spans 15 residues. CDR1 SGHDT and CDR2 YYEEEE come from the germline V gene. Trimming took off 4 bases at V and 5 bases at J, with 16 bases between the two ends. The CDR3 is CASSHDSRQRNTIYF. The CDR3 bases are TGTGCCAGCAGCCACGACAGTCGGCAACGAAACACCATATATTTT.